This TCR beta chain was observed in a study of blood T cell repertoires in COVID-19. CDR3 size: 14 residues. Germline V gene sequence: CDR1 SEHNR, CDR2 FQNEAQ (reference sequence). The ends lost 3 bases at V and 7 bases at J; junction bases unmatched: 9. TCRdb keeps only in-frame clones here, not all; method: immunoSEQ multiplex PCR. The table records 250,000 or so clones, roughly 89% of them present only once. The specimen was peripheral blood. This TCR derives from a middle-aged woman who had recovered from COVID-19. The V and J genes are TRBV7-9 and TRBJ2-7; 7 bases are a match to TRBD2. The DNA for the CDR3 is TGTGCCAGCAGCTTTTTATCTACGGGGGGTGAGCAGTACTTC. Amino acid sequence: CASSFLSTGGEQYF.